This T cell receptor (beta chain) emerged from a study of blood T cell repertoires in COVID-19 (dated by TCRdb to 2020 to 2021). With regard to the full study: Samples covering the acute and convalescent phases of COVID-19 were provided by collaborators in the United States, Italy and Spain. The prospective study material was composed of cDNA or gDNA derived from T cells, B-cell-depleted T cells, or PBMCs. Subjects who had been exposed to COVID-19, were actively infected with it, or had recovered from it provided the deeply sampled blood TCRbeta repertoires that made up the dataset. A freely available public database, intended as a resource for researchers studying the immune response to SARS-CoV-2, is where the repertoires were released. The samples were drawn from the first 160 participants of the ongoing ImmuneRACE study and from 1,254 subjects provided by 6 global collaborators. Nearly every sample came with metadata listing a de-identified subject ID, COVID-19 status, age in years and sex. Where available, HLA class I and class II types were taken from metadata supplied by the sample provider and were not determined by assay-based typing.

Collaborating institutions collected whole blood in K2EDTA tubes following their own protocols. For TCRbeta analysis, collaborators shipped samples as frozen whole blood, isolated PBMCs, or DNA extracted from either of those sample types. TCRbeta CDR3 regions were amplified from genomic DNA using the immunoSEQ Assay, a bias-controlled multiplex PCR. Per the authors' processing: The number of nucleated cells in each sample was estimated by amplification of reference gene primers within the assay. To quantify the absolute abundance of each unique TCRbeta CDR3 rearrangement, sequence reads were collapsed and filtered. For each sample, productive Simpson clonality was calculated by taking the square root of Simpson's diversity index across productive rearrangements. TCRdb provides this immuneACCESS table in a form limited to in-frame rearrangements. Some clones are lacking; in checked studies, under half of them reflect an unresolved V gene, and why the rest are absent is not known. The V and J calls and clone size come from that table; D and trimming were worked out from the DNA. The sample profile shows fewer than 200,000 clones; about 78% of them were found once. The ten largest clones capture 8.6% of the sample.

The germline V end is reduced by 3 bases and the J end by 9 bases; junction bases left unmatched: 12. The CDR3 spans 17 residues, from the cysteine through the phenylalanine. This entry keeps only the CDR3 DNA: 51 bases, framed from base 1. Sequences SGHKS (CDR1) and YYEKEE (CDR2) are obtained from the germline V gene (reference sequence). Worth noting for this clone: Its antigen has not been determined. The record has no base qualities; no much larger clone is one base away.

The paper's findings and limits, for the study overall: How much clinical and demographic metadata was included differed by source and by participant, and the metadata was provided uncurated.

This receptor chain uses TRBV5-5 and TRBJ1-6, with TRBD1 identical over 10 junction bases. Sequenced: peripheral blood. This receptor was identified in a woman aged 45-65 years with active or convalescent COVID-19. The CDR3 in this case is CASSSTGGLGTGSPLHF. The nucleotide sequence is TGTGCCAGCAGCTCGACAGGGGGCCTTGGAACCGGTTCACCCCTCCACTTT. Extended through the reference TRBV5-5 and TRBJ1-6 proteins, this CDR3 yields the full variable domain: DAGVTQSPTHLIKTRGQQVTLRCSPISGHKSVSWYQQVLGQGPQFIFQYYEKEERGRGNFPDRFSARQFPNYSSELNVNALLLGDSALYLCASSSTGGLGTGSPLHFGNGTRLTVT.